The clone carrying this TCR beta chain appeared a few times. Its antigen is unknown. CDR1 and CDR2 (germline): SQVTM, ANQGSEA. This CDR3 comprises 14 residues. This specimen belongs to a study of blood T cells in healthy people across ages. The study, taken as a whole, reports: Among long-lived donors, naive CD4+ cells were more numerous and diversity higher than in aged donors. Total diversity from one million sequenced T cells was likely underestimated.

A second PCR, run for 7 to 11 cycles, used a sample-barcoded 5' primer plus a J-beta primer mix. TCRdb re-analysed the 5' RACE reads in MiXCR, keeping a single row per CDR3 protein. The data contain almost 800,000 distinct CDR3 sequences, 58% of them singletons. The sequence was obtained from a man aged 25-45 years in good health. The sample comprised blood. This chain links TRBV29-1 with TRBJ2-4; TRBD1 might be the D (6 bases). The J call could be wrong; TRBJ2-5 is a better fit for the DNA end. CDR3 coding DNA: TGCAGCGTTGAAGCGGCAGGGGAGCAAGAGACCCAGTACTTC. Its translation: CSVEAAGEQETQYF.